The TCR beta chain under discussion was sequenced for a study of blood T cell repertoires in COVID-19 (dated by TCRdb to between 2020 and 2021). Study-wide context: Collaborator samples came from the United States, Italy and Spain and covered acute and convalescent phases of COVID-19. The prospective study material was composed of cDNA or gDNA derived from T cells, B-cell-depleted T cells, or PBMCs. The repertoires were released in a freely available public database meant as a resource for research on the immune response to SARS-CoV-2. Where available, HLA class I and class II types were taken from metadata supplied by the sample provider and were not determined by assay-based typing. Subjects who had been exposed to COVID-19, were actively infected with it, or had recovered from it provided the deeply sampled blood TCRbeta repertoires that made up the dataset. The samples were drawn from the first 160 participants of the ongoing ImmuneRACE study and from about 1,200 subjects provided by 6 global collaborators. The sample metadata nearly always contained a de-identified subject ID, COVID-19 status, age in years and sex.

Concerning this clone: The antigen it binds to is not known. Base qualities are not recorded, but no much larger clone differs from it by a single base.

The CDR3 holds 15 amino acids from the cysteine to the phenylalanine. The only DNA kept is the CDR3, 45 bases in frame from the first base. The germline V gene encodes CDR1 KGHSH and CDR2 LQKENI. Germline trimming amounts to 2 bases on V and 3 bases on J, with 4 as the count of junction bases outside the gene matches. What the work shows at the level of the full study, not this receptor alone: The amount of clinical and demographic metadata varied by source and participant and was provided uncurated.

Enrolling through a virtual design, the prospective study's participants ranged in age from roughly 18 to 90 years and lived across more than 20 United States geographic areas. Cohort assignment in the prospective study relied on participant-reported clinical history from a screening survey and a study questionnaire. Each participant in the prospective study had whole blood, serum and a nasopharyngeal or oropharyngeal swab collected by mobile phlebotomists. Participants in the prospective study had the option to provide additional blood draws and questionnaires over a roughly 2-month period. Blood samples from the prospective study were shipped frozen or at room temperature prior to DNA extraction. TCRbeta CDR3 regions were amplified from genomic DNA using the immunoSEQ Assay, a bias-controlled multiplex PCR. The study's own analysis went as follows. The number of nucleated cells in each sample was estimated from the amplification of reference gene primers within the assay. To quantify the absolute abundance of each unique TCRbeta CDR3 rearrangement, sequence reads were collapsed and filtered. Productive Simpson clonality was computed per sample as the square root of Simpson's diversity index over productive rearrangements. The clones in this table, taken by TCRdb from immuneACCESS, are in-frame only. Not every clone is retained; where verified, under half of the shortfall comes from an unresolved V gene, and the cause of the rest is unknown. D and trimming were read from the DNA, whereas the V and J calls and clone size are those reported in that table. In this sample the table shows about 170,000 clones, approximately 82% of which occur a single time. The ten largest clonotypes hold about 3.6% of the sample.

Rearrangement joined TRBV18 to TRBJ2-1; 7 central bases correspond to TRBD2. This receptor was obtained from a woman between 45 and 60 years old in a cohort exposed to, infected with or recovered from COVID-19 (not recorded which). Sequenced sample: PBMCs or T cells enriched from blood (not recorded which). The CDR3 is CASSPSGDLYNEQFF. The nucleotide sequence reads as follows: TGTGCCAGCTCACCAAGCGGGGACCTCTACAATGAGCAGTTCTTC.